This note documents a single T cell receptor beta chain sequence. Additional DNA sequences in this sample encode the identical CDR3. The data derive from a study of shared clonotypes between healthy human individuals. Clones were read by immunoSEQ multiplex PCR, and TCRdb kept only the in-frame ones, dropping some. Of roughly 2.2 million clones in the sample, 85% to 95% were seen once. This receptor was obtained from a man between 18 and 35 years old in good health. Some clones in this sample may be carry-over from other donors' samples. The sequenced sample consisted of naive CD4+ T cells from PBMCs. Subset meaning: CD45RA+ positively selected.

CDR3 in amino acids: CASSLNRNYGYTF. CDR3 nucleotides: TGTGCCAGCAGTTTAAACCGGAACTATGGCTACACCTTC. The chain carries TRBV27 and TRBJ1-2; D uncertain. The CDR3 covers 13 residues. Germline V gene lookup returns CDR1 MNHEY and CDR2 SMNVEV (reference sequence). Trimming pared 2 bases from V and 2 bases from J, leaving 6 bases between.